This T cell receptor (beta chain) stems from a study of T cell changes during pregnancy in multiple sclerosis. This clone showed up just once. The CDR3 sequence is 13 residues long. Generated by immunoSEQ multiplex PCR, the TCRdb table keeps only in-frame clones and is missing some. Of about 54,000 clones in the sample, about 90% were seen once. The source was peripheral blood, collected after pregnancy. The gene calls are TRBV1 and TRBJ2-7; the table names TRBD1, a call not compared with the DNA. TRBV1 is given as a pseudogene. This sequence was found in a female donor in good health, enrolled as a control in a pregnancy study. CDR3 nucleotides: TGCACCAGCAGCCGGGCGGACAGGAGTCCCGCGTACTTC. Translated, it gives CTSSRADRSPAYF.